The clone carrying this T cell receptor (beta chain) showed up just a few times. Axillary draining lymph nodes of breast cancer patients supplied the node samples. TCRdb re-derived calls from the multiplex PCR reads in MiXCR, one entry per CDR3 protein. Of some 120,000 distinct CDR3 sequences in the sample, around 21% are singletons; the top ten hold 2% to 2.5%. The sample originates from a study of breast tumors, draining lymph nodes, adjacent tissues. Germline assignment: CDR1 MDHEN and CDR2 SYDVKM. This CDR3 comprises 13 residues. Trimming cost V 7 bases and J 2 bases, with 12 bases left between them.

This rearrangement joins TRBV28 to TRBJ2-7; D may be TRBD1 or TRBD2 (5 bases each). This clonotype was obtained from a female donor with breast cancer. Some clones in this sample may be carry-over from other donors' samples. The sequenced sample was axillary lymph node tissue. Written as DNA, the CDR3 is TGTGCCAGCACCGGGACCCTTGCCTACGAGCAGTACTTC. Its translation is CASTGTLAYEQYF.